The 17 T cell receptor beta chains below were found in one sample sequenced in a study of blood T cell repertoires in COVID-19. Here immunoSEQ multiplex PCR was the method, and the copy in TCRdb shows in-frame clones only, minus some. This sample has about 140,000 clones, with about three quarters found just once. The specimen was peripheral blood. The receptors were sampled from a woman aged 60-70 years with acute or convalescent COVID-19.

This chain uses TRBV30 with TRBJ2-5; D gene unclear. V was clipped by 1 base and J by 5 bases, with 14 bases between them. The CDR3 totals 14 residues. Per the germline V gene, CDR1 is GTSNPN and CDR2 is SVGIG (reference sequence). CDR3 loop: CAWSADSSWETQYF. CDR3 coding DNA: TGTGCCTGGAGTGCCGACTCCTCTTGGGAGACCCAGTACTTC.

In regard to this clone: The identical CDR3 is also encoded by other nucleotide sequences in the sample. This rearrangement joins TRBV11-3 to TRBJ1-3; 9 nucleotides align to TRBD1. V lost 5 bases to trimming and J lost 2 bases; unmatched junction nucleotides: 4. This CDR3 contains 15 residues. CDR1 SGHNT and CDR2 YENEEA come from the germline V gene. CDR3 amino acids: CASSPGQGPGNTIYF. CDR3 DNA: TGTGCCAGCAGCCCGGGACAGGGCCCTGGAAACACCATATATTTT.

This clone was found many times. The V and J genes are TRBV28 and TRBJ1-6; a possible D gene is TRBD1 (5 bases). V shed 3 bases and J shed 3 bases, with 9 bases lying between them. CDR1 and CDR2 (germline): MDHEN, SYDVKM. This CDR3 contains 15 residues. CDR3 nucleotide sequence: TGTGCCAGCAGTTTCCGACAGATCTATAATTCACCCCTCCACTTT. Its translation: CASSFRQIYNSPLHF.

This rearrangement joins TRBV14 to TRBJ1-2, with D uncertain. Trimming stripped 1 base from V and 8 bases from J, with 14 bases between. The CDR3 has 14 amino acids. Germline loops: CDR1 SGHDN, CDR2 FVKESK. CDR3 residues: CASSQGVVRVGYTF. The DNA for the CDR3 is TGTGCCAGCAGCCAAGGCGTGGTTCGAGTAGGCTACACCTTC.

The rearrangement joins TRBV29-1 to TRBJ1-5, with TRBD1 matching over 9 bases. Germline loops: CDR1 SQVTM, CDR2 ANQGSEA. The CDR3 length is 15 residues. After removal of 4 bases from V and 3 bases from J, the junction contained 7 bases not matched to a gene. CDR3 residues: CSVASGTGTNQPQHF. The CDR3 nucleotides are TGCAGCGTTGCTTCCGGGACAGGGACCAATCAGCCCCAGCATTTT.

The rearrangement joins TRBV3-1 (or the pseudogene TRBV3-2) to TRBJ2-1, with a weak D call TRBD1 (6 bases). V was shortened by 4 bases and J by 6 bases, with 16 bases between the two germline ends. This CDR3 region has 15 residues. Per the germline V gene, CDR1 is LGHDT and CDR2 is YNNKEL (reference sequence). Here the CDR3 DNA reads TGTGCCAGCAGCCGCAGCGGCCTCAGGGGCAATGAGCAGTTCTTC. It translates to CASSRSGLRGNEQFF.

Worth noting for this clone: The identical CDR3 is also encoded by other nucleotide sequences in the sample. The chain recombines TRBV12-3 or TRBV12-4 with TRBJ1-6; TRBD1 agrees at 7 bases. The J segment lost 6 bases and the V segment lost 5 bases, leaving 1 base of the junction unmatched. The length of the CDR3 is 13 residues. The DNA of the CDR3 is TGTGCCAGCAGTAGACAGGGTAATTCACCCCTCCACTTT. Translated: CASSRQGNSPLHF.

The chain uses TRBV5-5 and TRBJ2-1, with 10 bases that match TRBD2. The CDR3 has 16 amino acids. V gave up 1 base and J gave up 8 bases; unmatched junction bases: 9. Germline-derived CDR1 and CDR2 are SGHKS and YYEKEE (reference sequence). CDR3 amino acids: CASSLYLAGDTDEQFF. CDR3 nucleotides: TGTGCCAGCAGCTTGTATCTAGCGGGAGACACGGATGAGCAGTTCTTC. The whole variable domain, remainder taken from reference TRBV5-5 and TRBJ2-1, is DAGVTQSPTHLIKTRGQQVTLRCSPISGHKSVSWYQQVLGQGPQFIFQYYEKEERGRGNFPDRFSARQFPNYSSELNVNALLLGDSALYLCASSLYLAGDTDEQFFGPGTRLTVL.

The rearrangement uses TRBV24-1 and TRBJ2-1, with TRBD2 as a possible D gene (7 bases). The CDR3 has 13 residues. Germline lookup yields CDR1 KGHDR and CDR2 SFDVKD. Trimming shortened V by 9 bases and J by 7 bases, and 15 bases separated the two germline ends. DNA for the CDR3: TGTGCCACCGGGGGGGCAGGCAGTAATGAGCAGTTCTTC. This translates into CATGGAGSNEQFF.

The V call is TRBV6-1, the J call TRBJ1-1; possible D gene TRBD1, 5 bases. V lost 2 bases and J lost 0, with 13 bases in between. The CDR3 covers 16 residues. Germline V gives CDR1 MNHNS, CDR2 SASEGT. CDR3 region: CASSEQGTVLNTEAFF. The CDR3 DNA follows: TGTGCCAGCAGTGAACAGGGCACAGTCTTGAACACTGAAGCTTTCTTT.

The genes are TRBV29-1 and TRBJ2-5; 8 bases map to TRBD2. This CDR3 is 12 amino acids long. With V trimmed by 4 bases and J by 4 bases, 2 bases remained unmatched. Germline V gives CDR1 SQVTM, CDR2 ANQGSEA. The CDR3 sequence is CSVGLAGETQYF. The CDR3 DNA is TGCAGCGTTGGGCTAGCGGGAGAGACCCAGTACTTC.

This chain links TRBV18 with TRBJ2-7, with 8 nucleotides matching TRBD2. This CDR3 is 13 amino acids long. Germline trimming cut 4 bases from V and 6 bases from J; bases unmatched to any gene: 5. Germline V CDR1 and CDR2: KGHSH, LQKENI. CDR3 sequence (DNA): TGTGCCAGCTCACTAGCGGGACCCTCCGAGCAGTACTTC. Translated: CASSLAGPSEQYF.

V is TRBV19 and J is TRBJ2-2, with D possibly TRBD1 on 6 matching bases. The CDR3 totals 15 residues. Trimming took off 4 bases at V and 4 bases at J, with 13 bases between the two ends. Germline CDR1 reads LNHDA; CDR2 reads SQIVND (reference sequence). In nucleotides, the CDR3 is TGTGCCAGTAGTACTAGGACAGTTTCCACCGGGGAGCTGTTTTTT. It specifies CASSTRTVSTGELFF.

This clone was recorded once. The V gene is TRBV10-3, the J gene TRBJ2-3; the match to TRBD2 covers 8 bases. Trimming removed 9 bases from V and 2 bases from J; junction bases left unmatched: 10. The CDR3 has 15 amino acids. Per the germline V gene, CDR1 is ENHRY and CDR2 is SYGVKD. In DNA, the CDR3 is TGTGCCATTAGAACGCAACTAGCGGCCACAGATACGCAGTATTTT. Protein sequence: CAIRTQLAATDTQYF.

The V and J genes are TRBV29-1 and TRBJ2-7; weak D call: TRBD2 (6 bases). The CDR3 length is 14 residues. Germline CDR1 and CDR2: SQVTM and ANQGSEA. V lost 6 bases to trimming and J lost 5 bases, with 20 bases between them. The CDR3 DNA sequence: TGCAGCGTGTGGAGGTACCCGGGAGCGGACGAGCAGTACTTC. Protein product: CSVWRYPGADEQYF.

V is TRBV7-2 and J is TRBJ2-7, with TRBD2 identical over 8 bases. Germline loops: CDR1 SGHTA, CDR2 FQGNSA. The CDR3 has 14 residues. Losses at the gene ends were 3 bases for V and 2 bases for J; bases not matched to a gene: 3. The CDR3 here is CASSLAGGAYEQYF. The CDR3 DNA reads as TGTGCCAGCAGCTTGGCGGGAGGCGCCTACGAGCAGTACTTC.

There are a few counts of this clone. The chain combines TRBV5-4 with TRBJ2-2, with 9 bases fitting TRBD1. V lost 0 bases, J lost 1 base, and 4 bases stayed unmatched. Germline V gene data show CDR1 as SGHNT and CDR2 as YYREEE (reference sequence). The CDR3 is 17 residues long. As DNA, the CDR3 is TGTGCCAGCAGCTTGGGTCCGGGACAGGGGAACACCGGGGAGCTGTTTTTT. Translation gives CASSLGPGQGNTGELFF.